A selection of T cell receptor beta chains follows, all from one sample in a study of T cells in Graves' hyperthyroidism and ophthalmopathy. A single record per CDR3 protein comes from TCRdb applying MiXCR to the multiplex PCR reads. The repertoire holds hundreds of thousands of distinct CDR3 sequences, with 15% to 19% as singletons. The sequenced material came from blood. The receptors were gathered from a woman aged 18-29 years with Graves' hyperthyroidism. CDR3s leave out the opening cysteine and the closing phenylalanine or tryptophan. The order of the fields is clone size, V gene, D gene, CDR3 protein. D genes are given only for firm matches. Part of the rows lack a size; the others show once, few, many or a class for expanded clones.

abundance: few; v_gene: TRBV20-1; d_gene: TRBD2; CDR3aa: SAPQTGLAGGTDTQY
abundance: many; v_gene: TRBV20-1; d_gene: -; CDR3aa: SAKGGDEQF
abundance: many; v_gene: TRBV13; d_gene: -; CDR3aa: ASSFDREQY
abundance: many; v_gene: TRBV6-1; d_gene: TRBD1; CDR3aa: AIGTGVSTDTQY
abundance: many; v_gene: TRBV12-3/TRBV12-4; d_gene: -; CDR3aa: ASSSPGGPRSHNEQF
abundance: -; v_gene: TRBV5-5; d_gene: -; CDR3aa: ASSLGHNEQF
abundance: many; v_gene: TRBV5-5; d_gene: TRBD2; CDR3aa: ASSLDTSGIYNEQF
abundance: -; v_gene: TRBV28; d_gene: -; CDR3aa: ASSPRPGPHYREQY
abundance: many; v_gene: TRBV30; d_gene: -; CDR3aa: AWSVGGSTEAF
abundance: few; v_gene: TRBV3-1; d_gene: TRBD2; CDR3aa: ASSPQTSGGAGGTQY
abundance: -; v_gene: TRBV7-2; d_gene: TRBD2; CDR3aa: ASSSNFPGREGLGVTQY
abundance: many; v_gene: TRBV20-1; d_gene: -; CDR3aa: SASRGERLEQF
abundance: many; v_gene: TRBV5-1; d_gene: -; CDR3aa: ASSGTPNTGELF
abundance: -; v_gene: TRBV4-1; d_gene: -; CDR3aa: ASSQVGLETYEQY
abundance: -; v_gene: TRBV5-1; d_gene: -; CDR3aa: ASSSVWGEQY
abundance: many; v_gene: TRBV27; d_gene: TRBD2; CDR3aa: ASSAPGLARKTQY
abundance: many; v_gene: TRBV30; d_gene: TRBD2; CDR3aa: AWGLAYNEQF
abundance: many; v_gene: TRBV7-2; d_gene: -; CDR3aa: ASSSGVGENQPQH
abundance: many; v_gene: TRBV24-1; d_gene: -; CDR3aa: ATSGVGTEAF
abundance: few; v_gene: TRBV9; d_gene: -; CDR3aa: ASSHGDKGNYGYT
abundance: many; v_gene: TRBV19; d_gene: TRBD1; CDR3aa: ASRGQGMNTEAF
abundance: few; v_gene: TRBV7-3; d_gene: -; CDR3aa: ASSLGGPKEKLF
abundance: many; v_gene: TRBV7-9; d_gene: -; CDR3aa: ASSLAAESSDTQY
abundance: many; v_gene: TRBV10-1; d_gene: -; CDR3aa: ASSEGSENTGELF
abundance: -; v_gene: TRBV19; d_gene: -; CDR3aa: ATAPGEGGRFGYT
abundance: -; v_gene: TRBV12-3/TRBV12-4; d_gene: TRBD2; CDR3aa: ASSLGLASSCNEQF
abundance: few; v_gene: TRBV18; d_gene: TRBD2; CDR3aa: ASSPRETGELF
abundance: many; v_gene: TRBV9; d_gene: TRBD1; CDR3aa: ASSVGTGGYNEQF
abundance: many; v_gene: TRBV20-1; d_gene: -; CDR3aa: SAPPGRNRNTEAF
abundance: many; v_gene: TRBV30; d_gene: -; CDR3aa: AWSPGPNSPLH
abundance: many; v_gene: TRBV29-1; d_gene: -; CDR3aa: SVDTSTDTQY
abundance: -; v_gene: TRBV6-2/TRBV6-3; d_gene: -; CDR3aa: ASLWDILYPPDTQY
abundance: -; v_gene: TRBV13; d_gene: -; CDR3aa: ASSFPVGAPGANVLT
abundance: -; v_gene: TRBV6-2/TRBV6-3; d_gene: TRBD1; CDR3aa: ASSPRDSSYNSPLH
abundance: many; v_gene: TRBV20-1; d_gene: -; CDR3aa: SAPIRDGTEAF
abundance: many; v_gene: TRBV4-2; d_gene: -; CDR3aa: ASSQDPVYTEAF
abundance: -; v_gene: TRBV19; d_gene: -; CDR3aa: ASSGSDLFSDHEQY
abundance: few; v_gene: TRBV6-5; d_gene: TRBD2; CDR3aa: ASSYRRTSVGELF
abundance: many; v_gene: TRBV7-2; d_gene: -; CDR3aa: ASSLVGSGYPYEQY
abundance: many; v_gene: TRBV6-1; d_gene: -; CDR3aa: ASILVRDGYGYT
abundance: many; v_gene: TRBV6-1; d_gene: -; CDR3aa: ASSLRHSDSPLH
abundance: -; v_gene: TRBV6-2/TRBV6-3; d_gene: TRBD1; CDR3aa: ASRSWHRGDYGYT
abundance: many; v_gene: TRBV11-2; d_gene: -; CDR3aa: ASSSWVGGSTDTQY
abundance: many; v_gene: TRBV12-3/TRBV12-4; d_gene: -; CDR3aa: ASSSTGTTGANVLT
abundance: -; v_gene: TRBV6-4; d_gene: TRBD2; CDR3aa: ASTLGLAATYEQY
abundance: few; v_gene: TRBV12-3/TRBV12-4; d_gene: -; CDR3aa: ASSLGVSSPLH
abundance: -; v_gene: TRBV20-1; d_gene: -; CDR3aa: SANLETNTGELF
abundance: many; v_gene: TRBV19; d_gene: -; CDR3aa: ASSIEGLPMTGELF
abundance: -; v_gene: TRBV4-1; d_gene: TRBD1; CDR3aa: ASSPVDRGNQPQH
abundance: many; v_gene: TRBV11-2; d_gene: TRBD2; CDR3aa: ASSFERGGYNEQF
abundance: many; v_gene: TRBV2; d_gene: -; CDR3aa: ASSESGAYQPQH
abundance: few; v_gene: TRBV4-2; d_gene: -; CDR3aa: ASSQDGDGRSSYEQY
abundance: few; v_gene: TRBV19; d_gene: -; CDR3aa: ASSMWGANQPQH